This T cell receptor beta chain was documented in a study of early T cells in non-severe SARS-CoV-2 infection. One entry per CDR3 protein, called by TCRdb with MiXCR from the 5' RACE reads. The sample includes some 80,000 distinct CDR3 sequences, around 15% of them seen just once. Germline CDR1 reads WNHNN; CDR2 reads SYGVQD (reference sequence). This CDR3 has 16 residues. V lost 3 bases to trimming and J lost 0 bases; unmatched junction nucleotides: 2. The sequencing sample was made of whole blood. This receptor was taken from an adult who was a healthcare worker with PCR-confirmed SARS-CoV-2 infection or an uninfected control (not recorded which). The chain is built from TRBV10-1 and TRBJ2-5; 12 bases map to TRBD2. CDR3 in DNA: TGCGCCAGCAGTGATCTAGCGGGGGGGAACCAAGAGACCCAGTACTTC. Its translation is CASSDLAGGNQETQYF.